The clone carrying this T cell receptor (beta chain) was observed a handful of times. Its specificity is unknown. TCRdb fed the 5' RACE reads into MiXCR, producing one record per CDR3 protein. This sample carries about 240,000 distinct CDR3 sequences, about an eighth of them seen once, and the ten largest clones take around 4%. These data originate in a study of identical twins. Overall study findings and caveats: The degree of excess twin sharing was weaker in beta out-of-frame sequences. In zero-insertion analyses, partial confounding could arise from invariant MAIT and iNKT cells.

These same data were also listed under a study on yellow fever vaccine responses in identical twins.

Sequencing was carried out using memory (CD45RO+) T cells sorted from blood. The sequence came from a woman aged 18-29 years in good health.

Written as DNA, the CDR3 is TGTGCCAGCATGTCTAGCGGGAGGAGAGAAACCCAGTACTTC. Its translation: CASMSSGRRETQYF. This chain connects TRBV6-2 or TRBV6-3 to TRBJ2-5; 11 bases agree with TRBD2. With 7 bases clipped from V and 8 bases from J, the junction kept 9 bases outside the gene matches. The CDR3 runs 14 residues. Germline CDR1 and CDR2: MNHEY and SVGEGT.